Below are 30 T cell receptor beta chains sequenced from a single sample in a study of T cells in tumors after PD-1 blockade. TCRdb's copy holds only in-frame clones and misses some; the assay was immunoSEQ multiplex PCR. The sample lists 30,000 to 40,000 clones, 78% occurring once. Here the sequenced sample was PBMCs, taken before anti-PD-1 treatment. These TCRs come from a human donor with basal cell carcinoma.

The CDR3 region is CASSQDGGTQYF. As DNA, the CDR3 is TGTGCCAGCAGCCAAGACGGGGGTACGCAGTATTTT. The chain recombines TRBV14 with TRBJ2-3; maybe TRBD2 (6 bases). This CDR3 contains 12 residues. V was shortened by 0 bases and J by 8 bases, with 6 bases between the two germline ends. Germline V gene lookup returns CDR1 SGHDN and CDR2 FVKESK.

The chain combines TRBV5-4 with TRBJ2-3; 15 bases match TRBD2. This CDR3 is 17 amino acids long. After removal of 3 bases from V and 4 bases from J, the junction contained 6 bases not matched to a gene. Germline lookup yields CDR1 SGHNT and CDR2 YYREEE (reference sequence). DNA of the CDR3: TGTGCCAGCAGCTCGCGGACTAGCGGGGGGGTGGCAGATACGCAGTATTTT. Translating it yields CASSSRTSGGVADTQYF.

The V and J genes are TRBV27 and TRBJ2-1, with 8 bases aligning to TRBD2. The CDR3 runs to 16 residues. Trimming took 1 base from V and 7 from J; bases not matched to a gene: 9. Germline CDR1 is MNHEY and CDR2 is SMNVEV (reference sequence). CDR3 DNA: TGTGCCAGCAGTTTATGGGCTAGCGGGCCTCCAAATGAGCAGTTCTTC. Its protein product is CASSLWASGPPNEQFF.

The chain joins TRBV11-3 to TRBJ1-1; D is possibly TRBD1 (5 bases). The CDR3 is 14 amino acids. Trimming took 2 bases from V and 6 from J, leaving 13 bases between them. Per germline, CDR1 SGHNT and CDR2 YENEEA. The CDR3 protein is CASSLSHEGAEAFF. In nucleotides, the CDR3 is TGTGCCAGCAGCTTATCCCACGAAGGGGCTGAAGCTTTCTTT.

J is TRBJ1-5 and V is TRBV19, with D unclear. The CDR3 has 14 residues. In germline, CDR1 is LNHDA, CDR2 SQIVND (reference sequence). Trimming shortened V by 7 bases and J by 1 base, and 11 bases separated the two germline ends. CDR3 sequence: CASKEGVSNQPQHF. The CDR3 DNA follows: TGTGCCAGTAAGGAGGGAGTCAGCAATCAGCCCCAGCATTTT.

CDR3 DNA: TGTGCCAGCACCGTGAAGGGTGAGCAGTTCTTC. Translating gives CASTVKGEQFF. The rearrangement joins TRBV7-9 to TRBJ2-1; D is ambiguous. V lost 7 bases and J 9 bases, leaving 10 bases between the germline ends. Per the germline V gene, CDR1 is SEHNR and CDR2 is FQNEAQ (reference sequence). This CDR3 region has 11 residues. Full variable domain (outside the CDR3, taken from reference TRBV7-9 and TRBJ2-1): DTGVSQNPRHKITKRGQNVTFRCDPISEHNRLYWYRQTLGQGPEFLTYFQNEAQLEKSRLLSDRFSAERPKGSFSTLEIQRTEQGDSAMYLCASTVKGEQFFGPGTRLTVL.

The genes are TRBV27 and TRBJ1-5, with no clear D. V was trimmed by 7 bases and J by 3 bases, leaving 16 bases between them. The CDR3 is made up of 15 amino acids. CDR1 and CDR2 from the germline V gene are MNHEY and SMNVEV (reference sequence). CDR3 DNA sequence: TGTGCCAGCATTCAAACTTGGGGTAACAATCAGCCCCAGCATTTT. Amino acids: CASIQTWGNNQPQHF.

V gene TRBV6-6 combines with J gene TRBJ2-3; 7 positions match TRBD1. This CDR3 contains 16 residues. CDR1 is MNHNY, CDR2 SVGAGI, per germline (reference sequence). The V segment lost 6 bases and the J segment 0 bases; nucleotides outside the gene matches: 9. CDR3 sequence: CASSHGTVPSTDTQYF. The CDR3 coding sequence is TGTGCCAGCAGCCACGGGACAGTTCCTAGCACAGATACGCAGTATTTT.

The chain joins TRBV19 to TRBJ2-1; TRBD2 aligns across 9 bases. The junction had 7 bases not matched to a gene; V was cut back by 7 bases and J by 0 bases. The CDR3 is 16 amino acids. Per germline, CDR1 LNHDA and CDR2 SQIVND (reference sequence). The chain's CDR3 is CASKPGLALSYNEQFF. In nucleotides, the CDR3 is TGTGCCAGTAAACCGGGACTAGCTCTCTCCTACAATGAGCAGTTCTTC.

In its sample, this clone was seen once. The chain employs TRBV5-6 and TRBJ1-4, with 8 bases matching TRBD1. V lost 2 bases to trimming and J lost 7 bases; unmatched junction nucleotides: 4. This CDR3 comprises 14 residues. CDR1 SGHDT and CDR2 YYEEEE come from the germline V gene. CDR3 in DNA: TGTGCCAGCAGCTTCCAGGGGGCCTTTGAAAAACTGTTTTTT. Amino acids: CASSFQGAFEKLFF.

The chain uses TRBV30 and TRBJ1-2; D gene ambiguous. The CDR3 loop spans 13 amino acids. V dropped 2 bases and J dropped 8 bases, with 15 bases sitting between them. Germline loops: CDR1 GTSNPN, CDR2 SVGIG (reference sequence). This CDR3 is CAWSPYPRAGYTF. In nucleotides, the CDR3 is TGTGCCTGGAGTCCCTACCCGAGGGCAGGCTACACCTTC.

The V gene is TRBV6-5, the J gene TRBJ2-5; 12 bases match TRBD2. The CDR3 contains 15 residues. The germline gives CDR1 MNHEY, CDR2 SVGAGI. With 7 bases clipped from V and 5 bases from J, the junction kept 8 bases outside the gene matches. The chain's CDR3 is CASTSLAGGGETQYF. In DNA, the CDR3 is TGTGCCAGCACCTCACTAGCGGGAGGAGGGGAGACCCAGTACTTC.

V usage is TRBV5-4 and J usage is TRBJ2-2; D is perhaps TRBD2 (5 bases). V was trimmed by 4 bases and J by 4 bases, leaving 11 bases between them. This CDR3 is built from 14 residues. CDR1 is SGHNT, CDR2 YYREEE, per germline (reference sequence). CDR3 coding DNA: TGTGCCAGCAGCCGAGAAGGGAGCACCGGGGAGCTGTTTTTT. Translation: CASSREGSTGELFF.

The rearrangement joins TRBV7-8 to TRBJ2-7; maybe TRBD1 (6 bases). CDR1 is SGHVS, CDR2 FQNEAQ, per germline. This CDR3 has 14 amino acids. V was cut by 2 bases and J by 0 bases, with 8 bases left in between. Here the CDR3 reads CASSLTGSSYEQYF. CDR3 DNA: TGTGCCAGCAGCTTAACAGGGAGCTCCTACGAGCAGTACTTC.

The DNA for the CDR3 is TGTGCCAGCAACAATTTGGGACAGGGGGCACAGTGGGAGCAGTACTTC. Encoded protein: CASNNLGQGAQWEQYF. The chain joins TRBV21-1 to TRBJ2-7; whether TRBD1, the table's D call, matches the DNA was not checked. TRBV21-1 corresponds to a pseudogene. This CDR3 has 16 residues.

The CDR3 sequence: CATRGQGAVGELFF. The CDR3 bases are TGTGCCACCAGGGGACAGGGGGCGGTCGGGGAGCTGTTTTTT. The rearrangement links TRBV24-1 to TRBJ2-2; 12 bases line up with TRBD1. The V gene end was trimmed by 7 bases and the J gene end by 7 bases; junction bases not matched to a gene: 3. Germline CDR1 reads KGHDR; CDR2 reads SFDVKD. The CDR3 contains 14 residues.

This clone was seen a single time. The rearrangement links TRBV5-1 to TRBJ1-1; D might be TRBD1 (5 bases). The germline V gene encodes CDR1 SGHRS and CDR2 YFSETQ. CDR3 length equals 16 residues. The V end was cut by 4 bases, the J end by 0 bases, with 16 bases between. CDR3 sequence (DNA): TGCGCCAGCAGCCCCGCGACCGGGACGGTGAACACTGAAGCTTTCTTT. This gives the protein CASSPATGTVNTEAFF. The full variable domain, in which reference TRBV5-1 and TRBJ1-1 provide the parts outside the CDR3, is KAGVTQTPRYLIKTRGQQVTLSCSPISGHRSVSWYQQTPGQGLQFLFEYFSETQRNKGNFPGRFSGRQFSNSRSEMNVSTLELGDSALYLCASSPATGTVNTEAFFGQGTRLTVV.

The sample holds a few counts of this clone. This chain joins TRBV14 and TRBJ2-3; D gene uncertain. V was clipped by 3 bases and J by 2 bases, with 6 bases between them. The germline V gene encodes CDR1 SGHDN and CDR2 FVKESK. The CDR3 runs to 13 residues. The chain's CDR3 is CASSQDLTDTQYF. The CDR3 nucleotides are TGTGCCAGCAGCCAGGACCTCACAGATACGCAGTATTTT.

The chain has TRBV5-4 and TRBJ1-1, with a weak D call TRBD1 (5 bases). The CDR3 covers 14 residues. Germline loops: CDR1 SGHNT, CDR2 YYREEE (reference sequence). The ends were cut back, 6 bases at V and 5 bases at J, with 17 bases in the middle. The CDR3 DNA is TGTGCCAGCACCTTCCTGGGGGGGACGACTGAAGCTTTCTTT. Encoded protein: CASTFLGGTTEAFF.

The V call is TRBV4-3, the J call TRBJ1-3; D is unresolved. The CDR3 is 16 residues long. CDR1 and CDR2 from the germline V gene are LGHNA and YSLEER. Trimming took off 0 bases at V and 0 bases at J, with 9 bases between the two ends. In DNA form, the CDR3 reads TGCGCCAGCAGCCAAGATGTCGGCTACTCTGGAAACACCATATATTTT. As protein: CASSQDVGYSGNTIYF.

The rearrangement uses TRBV7-8 and TRBJ2-7; TRBD1 might be the D (6 bases). In germline, CDR1 is SGHVS, CDR2 FQNEAQ. V lost 4 bases to trimming and J lost 5 bases, with 15 bases between them. CDR3 length: 14 amino acids. The DNA of the CDR3 is TGTGCCAGCAGCTCCTTAACAGGGTCAAACGAGCAGTACTTC. Amino acids: CASSSLTGSNEQYF.

This clone was found once. This sequence joins TRBV19 and TRBJ2-2; 7 bases are shared with TRBD1. The CDR3 has 15 amino acids. Germline CDR1 LNHDA, CDR2 SQIVND (reference sequence). The V gene end was trimmed by 3 bases and the J gene end by 0 bases; junction bases not matched to a gene: 1. The CDR3 here is CASSMTGTNTGELFF. As DNA, the CDR3 is TGTGCCAGTAGTATGACAGGGACGAACACCGGGGAGCTGTTTTTT.

This chain joins TRBV12-3 or TRBV12-4 and TRBJ2-3; 7 bases map to TRBD2. This CDR3 comprises 13 residues. The trim removed 8 bases at V and 8 bases at J, leaving 10 bases unmatched. This CDR3 reads CASGLGRVGTQYF. The CDR3 DNA is TGTGCCAGCGGACTAGGTCGAGTCGGTACGCAGTATTTT.

This clone has more than one count but fewer than ten. CDR3: CASSMTGGADTQYF. CDR3 in DNA: TGTGCCAGTAGTATGACGGGGGGAGCAGATACGCAGTATTTT. The rearrangement joins TRBV19 to TRBJ2-3, with TRBD2 matching 7 bases. V lost 3 bases to trimming and J lost 4 bases; unmatched junction nucleotides: 4. The CDR3 has 14 residues. The germline CDR1 and CDR2 sequences are LNHDA and SQIVND (reference sequence).

The J gene is TRBJ2-7, the V gene TRBV7-9; the D call may be TRBD1 or TRBD2 (5 bases each). The CDR3 consists of 14 residues. With 3 bases removed from V and 0 bases from J, the gap between germline ends came to 9 bases. Per the germline V gene, CDR1 is SEHNR and CDR2 is FQNEAQ (reference sequence). This chain's CDR3 is CASSFPGTSYEQYF. CDR3 sequence (DNA): TGTGCCAGCAGCTTTCCGGGGACCTCCTACGAGCAGTACTTC.

The chain couples TRBV7-9 to TRBJ2-2; a possible D gene is TRBD1 (5 bases). This CDR3 is built from 14 residues. The V and J ends lost 1 base and 4 bases respectively, with 7 bases between them. Germline V lookup: CDR1 SEHNR, CDR2 FQNEAQ (reference sequence). CDR3 region: CASSLGQSTGELFF. The DNA for the CDR3 is TGTGCCAGCAGCTTAGGACAGAGCACCGGGGAGCTGTTTTTT. The full variable domain, with the rest looked up from reference TRBV7-9 and TRBJ2-2, is DTGVSQNPRHKITKRGQNVTFRCDPISEHNRLYWYRQTLGQGPEFLTYFQNEAQLEKSRLLSDRFSAERPKGSFSTLEIQRTEQGDSAMYLCASSLGQSTGELFFGEGSRLTVL.

The J gene is TRBJ1-2, the V gene TRBV20-1, with TRBD1 as a possible D gene (6 bases). V lost 4 bases and J lost 6, with 9 bases in between. From germline, CDR1 is DFQATT and CDR2 SNEGSKA (reference sequence). CDR3 length: 11 amino acids. The CDR3 sequence is CSAKQGNGYTF. The CDR3 bases are TGCAGTGCTAAGCAGGGGAATGGCTACACCTTC.

This chain connects TRBV27 to TRBJ2-3; the D gene is possibly TRBD2 (6 bases). Germline V CDR1 and CDR2: MNHEY, SMNVEV (reference sequence). V was cut by 4 bases and J by 3 bases, with 11 bases left in between. This CDR3 contains 14 residues. CDR3 in amino acids: CASSSWTTTDTQYF. In nucleotides, the CDR3 is TGTGCCAGCAGTTCTTGGACTACTACAGATACGCAGTATTTT.

V usage is TRBV5-8 and J usage is TRBJ1-4; a possible D gene is TRBD1 (5 bases). Germline V gene sequence: CDR1 SGHTS, CDR2 YDEGEE. This CDR3 contains 14 residues. V was trimmed by 1 base and J by 6 bases, leaving 10 bases between them. CDR3 protein: CASSLTGVDEKLFF. The CDR3 nucleotides read TGTGCCAGCAGCTTGACAGGCGTAGATGAAAAACTGTTTTTT. The full variable domain, rest sourced from reference TRBV5-8 and TRBJ1-4, is EAGVTQSPTHLIKTRGQQATLRCSPISGHTSVYWYQQALGLGLQFLLWYDEGEERNRGNFPPRFSGRQFPNYSSELNVNALELEDSALYLCASSLTGVDEKLFFGSGTQLSVL.

This chain links TRBV7-2 with TRBJ2-1, with D possibly matching TRBD2 (5 bases). Germline assignment: CDR1 SGHTA and CDR2 FQGNSA. The CDR3 covers 14 residues. V was cut by 0 bases and J by 6 bases, with 9 bases left in between. CDR3 amino acids: CASSLASALNEQFF. The CDR3, as DNA: TGTGCCAGCAGCTTAGCTAGCGCCCTCAATGAGCAGTTCTTC.